Each of the 2 T cell receptor beta chains below was sequenced from the same sample in a study of T cells expressing NK-cell markers. For each CDR3 protein, TCRdb gives one entry from its re-call of the 5' RACE reads, without DNA. Its table lists about 150,000 distinct CDR3 sequences. The material sequenced was blood T cells: a sorted CD56 or NKG2C T cell subset, CD4+ or CD8+ T cells, or bulk PBMC T cells (not recorded which). The receptors originated from a man aged 18 to 69 in good health.

This rearrangement joins TRBV5-1 to TRBJ2-7; checking the TCRdb D call of TRBD1 is not possible without DNA. CDR3 size: 12 residues. Germline CDR1 is SGHRS and CDR2 is YFSETQ. The CDR3 sequence: CASSSAGDEQYF.

J is TRBJ2-7 and V is TRBV6-2 or TRBV6-3; TCRdb proposes TRBD1, but this gene call is untestable without DNA. Looked up from germline, CDR1 is MNHEY and CDR2 is SVGEGT. CDR3 length: 16 amino acids. CDR3 loop: CASRDGAGVFSYEQYF.